These 28 T cell receptor beta chains originate from one sample sequenced in a study of cytomegalovirus exposure and HLA in healthy donors. Amplification used 60 Vbeta primers and 13 Jbeta primers. Generated by immunoSEQ multiplex PCR, the TCRdb table keeps only in-frame clones and is missing some. The sample holds approximately 110,000 clones, about three quarters seen once. What was sequenced was PBMCs. The receptors were sampled from a woman in her thirties or forties in good health and CMV-seropositive.

This clone occurred a few times. The chain joins TRBV2 to TRBJ1-3; D is undetermined. From germline, CDR1 is SNHLY and CDR2 FYNNEI. This CDR3 is 13 amino acids long. V lost 8 bases to trimming and J lost 4 bases, with 12 bases between them. This chain's CDR3 is CASLITGGNTIYF. CDR3 bases: TGTGCCAGCCTTATAACGGGGGGAAACACCATATATTTT.

The chain employs TRBV7-2 and TRBJ1-1; the D is unclear. The ends were cut back, 1 base at V and 4 bases at J, with 10 bases in the middle. The CDR3 runs 14 residues. CDR1 and CDR2 from the germline V gene are SGHTA and FQGNSA. CDR3: CASSLDTLSTEAFF. CDR3 sequence (DNA): TGTGCCAGCAGCTTAGATACGCTGAGCACTGAAGCTTTCTTT.

The V gene is TRBV11-3, the J gene TRBJ1-4; 7 nucleotides align to TRBD1. The germline gives CDR1 SGHNT, CDR2 YENEEA. This CDR3 region has 16 residues. V lost 4 bases to trimming and J lost 10 bases; unmatched junction nucleotides: 15. CDR3 sequence: CASSYRRGLMVVKLFF. The CDR3 nucleotides read TGTGCCAGCAGCTACCGAAGGGGGCTAATGGTCGTAAAACTGTTTTTT.

The V gene is TRBV6-1, the J gene TRBJ2-7; TRBD1 aligns across 7 bases. The CDR3 contains 13 residues. The germline gives CDR1 MNHNS, CDR2 SASEGT. Trimming took 8 bases from V and 3 from J; bases not matched to a gene: 7. In nucleotides, the CDR3 is TGTGCCAGCTACAGGGGTCAAGGCTACGAGCAGTACTTC. Its protein is CASYRGQGYEQYF.

This clone has a single count. The rearrangement uses TRBV6-1 and TRBJ1-1, with D uncertain. Trimming took 10 bases from V and 1 from J, leaving 16 bases between them. Germline V CDR1 and CDR2: MNHNS, SASEGT. The length of the CDR3 is 14 residues. The CDR3 sequence: CATPSALGNTEAFF. DNA for the CDR3: TGTGCCACCCCCAGCGCCCTGGGGAACACTGAAGCTTTCTTT.

The rearrangement joins TRBV29-1 to TRBJ1-6; D gene uncertain. V was pared by 7 bases and J by 9 bases, with 16 bases between. Germline-derived CDR1 and CDR2 are SQVTM and ANQGSEA. This CDR3 is built from 13 residues. CDR3 in amino acids: CSASAGSGSPLHF. The DNA of the CDR3 is TGCAGCGCCTCAGCCGGGAGCGGTTCACCCCTCCACTTT.

This clone is a singleton in its sample. V usage is TRBV6-5 and J usage is TRBJ2-5; no clear D. CDR1 MNHEY and CDR2 SVGAGI come from the germline V gene. The CDR3 loop spans 13 amino acids. Trimming removed 5 bases from V and 1 base from J, with 8 bases in between. In nucleotides, the CDR3 is TGTGCCAGCAGTAGACTGGTCCAAGAGACCCAGTACTTC. Translated, it gives CASSRLVQETQYF.

The CDR3 reads CASSVVAGFADTQYF. Written as DNA, the CDR3 is TGTGCCAGCAGCGTAGTAGCGGGGTTTGCAGATACGCAGTATTTT. The V gene is TRBV9, the J gene TRBJ2-3; 8 bases map to TRBD2. Germline V gene data show CDR1 as SGDLS and CDR2 as YYNGEE. The CDR3 totals 15 residues. With V trimmed by 0 bases and J by 4 bases, 4 bases remained unmatched.

CDR3 nucleotide sequence: TGTGCCAGCAGCCGGGGACAGGGCATTTTGCAGCAGCCCCAGCATTTT. Residues: CASSRGQGILQQPQHF. This chain links TRBV7-2 with TRBJ1-5; TRBD1 matches 9 bases. There are 16 residues in the CDR3. Germline V gene data show CDR1 as SGHTA and CDR2 as FQGNSA. V was clipped by 5 bases and J by 7 bases; unmatched bases: 12.

On this clone itself: Other DNA sequences in this specimen translate into the identical CDR3. V gene TRBV2 combines with J gene TRBJ2-1; 7 nucleotides align to TRBD1. Per germline, CDR1 SNHLY and CDR2 FYNNEI. The CDR3 runs 14 residues. V shed 2 bases and J 2 bases; nucleotides not matched to a gene: 0. The DNA of the CDR3 is TGTGCCAGCAGTGAACAGGGGGCCTACAATGAGCAGTTCTTC. This gives the protein CASSEQGAYNEQFF. The entire variable domain, with the rest obtained from reference TRBV2 and TRBJ2-1, is as follows: EPEVTQTPSHQVTQMGQEVILRCVPISNHLYFYWYRQILGQKVEFLVSFYNNEISEKSEIFDDQFSVERPDGSNFTLKIRSTKLEDSAMYFCASSEQGAYNEQFFGPGTRLTVL.

This clone has a handful of counts. The chain recombines TRBV6-5 with TRBJ1-4, with D perhaps TRBD1 (5 bases). V was trimmed by 3 bases and J by 2 bases, leaving 10 bases between them. The CDR3 spans 15 residues. Germline V gene data show CDR1 as MNHEY and CDR2 as SVGAGI. In nucleotides, the CDR3 is TGTGCCAGCAGTTATGGGGGGTCGACTAATGAAAAACTGTTTTTT. It yields the protein CASSYGGSTNEKLFF.

This chain uses TRBV11-1 with TRBJ1-2, with 12 bases aligning to TRBD1. The CDR3 is 16 amino acids. V shed 5 bases and J 8 bases; nucleotides not matched to a gene: 12. The V gene's germline CDR1 is SGHAT and CDR2 FQDESV (reference sequence). The CDR3 region is CASSPGRDRGQLGYTF. The CDR3, as DNA: TGTGCCAGCAGCCCAGGACGGGACAGGGGGCAATTAGGCTACACCTTC.

This sequence joins TRBV4-1 and TRBJ2-3; 9 nucleotides agree with TRBD2. Unmatched junction bases numbered 13, after V lost 4 bases and J lost 2 bases. Germline values: CDR1 MGHRA, CDR2 YSYEKL. This CDR3 has 18 residues. CDR3 sequence (DNA): TGCGCCAGCAGCCGAGTAGCGGGGGCCTCACCCCTCACAGATACGCAGTATTTT. It is translated as CASSRVAGASPLTDTQYF.

The chain joins TRBV4-3 to TRBJ2-7, with 7 bases fitting TRBD2. Germline V gene sequence: CDR1 LGHNA, CDR2 YSLEER. The CDR3 covers 13 residues. V lost 0 bases, J lost 9 bases, and 5 bases stayed unmatched. The CDR3 is CASSQDIREVQYF. The CDR3 DNA reads as TGCGCCAGCAGCCAAGATATTCGGGAGGTGCAGTACTTC.

The V gene is TRBV5-1, the J gene TRBJ1-1; 8 bases are shared with TRBD1. Germline loops: CDR1 SGHRS, CDR2 YFSETQ. The V gene end was trimmed by 3 bases and the J gene end by 1 base; junction bases not matched to a gene: 8. The CDR3 extends over 16 amino acids. The CDR3 loop reads CASSYGQGLKNTEAFF. CDR3 nucleotides: TGCGCCAGCAGCTATGGACAGGGCCTCAAGAACACTGAAGCTTTCTTT.

The V and J genes are TRBV4-1 and TRBJ1-5; the D is unclear. The germline V gene encodes CDR1 MGHRA and CDR2 YSYEKL. Trimming stripped 1 base from V and 2 bases from J, with 12 bases between. CDR3 length equals 16 residues. Written as DNA, the CDR3 is TGCGCCAGCAGCCAAGCCAGCGGTTATGGCAATCAGCCCCAGCATTTT. Translated: CASSQASGYGNQPQHF.

This chain links TRBV5-1 with TRBJ2-5; 7 nucleotides agree with TRBD1. Trimming took 4 bases from V and 5 from J; bases not matched to a gene: 11. The germline V gene has CDR1 SGHRS and CDR2 YFSETQ. This CDR3 has 15 residues. Here the CDR3 reads CASSQGRQGVETQYF. CDR3 in DNA: TGCGCCAGCAGCCAAGGCCGACAGGGAGTGGAGACCCAGTACTTC.

This sequence joins TRBV2 and TRBJ2-3; 7 bases agree with TRBD1. J lost 1 base, V lost 3 bases, and 1 base had no gene match. The germline V gene encodes CDR1 SNHLY and CDR2 FYNNEI. This CDR3 is built from 14 residues. CDR3: CASSDQGGTDTQYF. The CDR3 region has the DNA TGTGCCAGCAGTGACCAGGGGGGCACAGATACGCAGTATTTT.

The rearrangement joins TRBV11-2 to TRBJ1-1; D gene unclear. Germline CDR1 SGHAT, CDR2 FQNNGV. V lost 5 bases and J lost 0, with 7 bases in between. There are 13 residues in the CDR3. CDR3 region: CASSPDLNTEAFF. In nucleotides, the CDR3 is TGTGCCAGCAGCCCGGACTTGAACACTGAAGCTTTCTTT.

This rearrangement joins TRBV19 to TRBJ1-1; TRBD1 is a possible D gene (6 bases). Germline V lookup: CDR1 LNHDA, CDR2 SQIVND (reference sequence). Between the trimmed V and J ends, which lost 6 bases and 3 bases, there was a span of 20 bases. The CDR3 spans 16 residues. The CDR3 spells CASSPQGPLDDTEAFF. CDR3 nucleotides: TGTGCCAGTAGCCCTCAGGGGCCCTTAGACGACACTGAAGCTTTCTTT.

V and J are TRBV27 and TRBJ2-5; D is perhaps TRBD2 (5 bases). CDR1 and CDR2 from the germline V gene are MNHEY and SMNVEV (reference sequence). V lost 5 bases and J 5 bases, leaving 18 bases between the germline ends. This CDR3 is 15 amino acids long. The CDR3 is CASSRSGGSWETQYF. The CDR3, as DNA: TGTGCCAGCAGTAGAAGTGGAGGATCCTGGGAGACCCAGTACTTC.

The rearrangement uses TRBV7-9 and TRBJ2-2; 10 bases fit TRBD1. The V segment lost 7 bases and the J segment 7 bases; nucleotides outside the gene matches: 6. Germline CDR1 reads SEHNR; CDR2 reads FQNEAQ (reference sequence). The CDR3 consists of 14 residues. The CDR3: CASTGTGVIGELFF. In nucleotides, the CDR3 is TGTGCCAGCACCGGGACAGGGGTAATCGGGGAGCTGTTTTTT.

This clone was recorded once. The genes are TRBV6-6 and TRBJ1-5, with 7 positions matching TRBD1. The CDR3 extends over 14 amino acids. V gave up 8 bases and J gave up 7 bases; unmatched junction bases: 11. Looked up from germline, CDR1 is MNHNY and CDR2 is SVGAGI (reference sequence). DNA of the CDR3: TGTGCCAGCGGCAGACAGGGTTTGGGACAGCCCCAGCATTTT. Translated: CASGRQGLGQPQHF.

The rearrangement links TRBV5-6 to TRBJ2-7, with D possibly TRBD2 on 5 matching bases. Germline V gives CDR1 SGHDT, CDR2 YYEEEE. Trimming removed 1 base at V and 5 bases at J, with 13 bases between. This CDR3 has 14 residues. The CDR3 bases are TGTGCCAGCAGCTTGATGAGGGCCGGCGACGAGCAGTACTTC. Amino acid sequence: CASSLMRAGDEQYF.

V is TRBV6-5 and J is TRBJ1-4; D uncertain. The CDR3 extends over 15 amino acids. V was shortened by 2 bases and J by 6 bases, with 13 bases between the two germline ends. CDR1 MNHEY and CDR2 SVGAGI come from the germline V gene. As DNA, the CDR3 is TGTGCCAGCAGTTACACCGGGAACAGCGATGAAAAACTGTTTTTT. Amino acid sequence: CASSYTGNSDEKLFF.

This clone was detected only a few times. V is TRBV15 and J is TRBJ2-5, with D tentatively TRBD2 (5 bases). Germline CDR1 reads LNHNV; CDR2 reads YYDKDF (reference sequence). V was shortened by 0 bases and J by 4 bases, with 6 bases between the two germline ends. The CDR3 covers 13 residues. The CDR3 protein is CATSRDRGETQYF. The CDR3 DNA reads TGTGCCACCAGCAGAGATCGGGGAGAGACCCAGTACTTC.

This sequence joins TRBV12-5 and TRBJ1-2; TRBD1 matches at 7 bases. The germline gives CDR1 LGHNT, CDR2 FRNRAP. V dropped 0 bases and J dropped 7; count of bases not matched to a gene: 11. The CDR3 contains 16 residues. The DNA for the CDR3 is TGTGCTAGTGGTTTGGTACTTGGAGGGGGCGAGGTTGGCTACACCTTC. It yields the protein CASGLVLGGGEVGYTF.

The chain couples TRBV5-4 to TRBJ2-7; possible D gene TRBD1, 5 bases. V was shortened by 1 base and J by 3 bases, with 8 bases between the two germline ends. This CDR3 contains 13 residues. The germline gives CDR1 SGHNT, CDR2 YYREEE (reference sequence). The CDR3 region is CASSLRQGYEQYF. In nucleotides, the CDR3 is TGTGCCAGCAGCTTGAGGCAGGGCTACGAGCAGTACTTC.